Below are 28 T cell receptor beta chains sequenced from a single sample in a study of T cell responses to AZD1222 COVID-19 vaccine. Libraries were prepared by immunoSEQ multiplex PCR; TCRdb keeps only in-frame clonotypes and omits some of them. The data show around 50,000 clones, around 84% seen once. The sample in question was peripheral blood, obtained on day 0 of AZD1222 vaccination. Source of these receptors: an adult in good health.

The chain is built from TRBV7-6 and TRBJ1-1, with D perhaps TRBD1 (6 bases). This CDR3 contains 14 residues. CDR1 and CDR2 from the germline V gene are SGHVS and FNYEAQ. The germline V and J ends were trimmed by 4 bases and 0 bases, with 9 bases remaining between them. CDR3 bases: TGTGCCAGCAGCTCGGACAGCATGAACACTGAAGCTTTCTTT. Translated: CASSSDSMNTEAFF.

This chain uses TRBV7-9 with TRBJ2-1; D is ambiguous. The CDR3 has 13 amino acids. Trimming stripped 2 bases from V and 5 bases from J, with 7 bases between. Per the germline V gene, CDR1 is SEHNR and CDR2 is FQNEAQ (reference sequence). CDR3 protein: CASSLRRDNEQFF. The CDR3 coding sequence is TGTGCCAGCAGCTTACGTAGGGACAATGAGCAGTTCTTC. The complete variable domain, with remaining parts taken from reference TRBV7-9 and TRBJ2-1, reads DTGVSQNPRHKITKRGQNVTFRCDPISEHNRLYWYRQTLGQGPEFLTYFQNEAQLEKSRLLSDRFSAERPKGSFSTLEIQRTEQGDSAMYLCASSLRRDNEQFFGPGTRLTVL.

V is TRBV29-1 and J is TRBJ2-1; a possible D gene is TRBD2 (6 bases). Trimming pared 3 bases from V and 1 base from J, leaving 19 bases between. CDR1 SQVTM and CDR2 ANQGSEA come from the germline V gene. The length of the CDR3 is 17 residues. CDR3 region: CSVDGLALASSYNEQFF. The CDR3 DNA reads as TGCAGCGTTGATGGCCTAGCGCTAGCCAGTTCCTACAATGAGCAGTTCTTC.

The CDR3 loop is CASSLFGEQYF. The CDR3 bases are TGTGCCAGCAGCTTATTTGGCGAGCAGTACTTC. V usage is TRBV7-2 and J usage is TRBJ2-7; D is uncertain. This CDR3 region has 11 residues. V lost 2 bases, J lost 6 bases, and 5 bases lay in between. In germline, CDR1 is SGHTA, CDR2 FQGNSA.

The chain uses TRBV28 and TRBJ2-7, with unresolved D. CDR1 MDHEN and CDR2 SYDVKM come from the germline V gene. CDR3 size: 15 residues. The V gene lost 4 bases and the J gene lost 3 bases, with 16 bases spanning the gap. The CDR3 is CASSSSETSHYEQYF. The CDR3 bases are TGTGCCAGCAGTTCCTCGGAGACCTCCCACTACGAGCAGTACTTC. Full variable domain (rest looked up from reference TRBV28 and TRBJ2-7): DVKVTQSSRYLVKRTGEKVFLECVQDMDHENMFWYRQDPGLGLRLIYFSYDVKMKEKGDIPEGYSVSREKKERFSLILESASTNQTSMYLCASSSSETSHYEQYFGPGTRLTVT.

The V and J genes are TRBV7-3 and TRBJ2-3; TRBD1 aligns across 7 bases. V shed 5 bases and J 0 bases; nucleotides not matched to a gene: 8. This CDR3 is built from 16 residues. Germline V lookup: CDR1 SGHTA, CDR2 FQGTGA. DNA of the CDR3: TGTGCCAGCAGCGCTTCGACAGGGTCTAGCACAGATACGCAGTATTTT. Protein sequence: CASSASTGSSTDTQYF.

The CDR3 sequence is CASSPPGGQFF. The CDR3 coding sequence is TGCGCCAGCAGTCCCCCCGGTGGGCAGTTCTTC. The chain links TRBV23-1 to TRBJ2-1; D remains ambiguous. TRBV23-1 is sorted into the ORF group, with uncertain function. Trimming cost V 4 bases and J 12 bases, with 10 bases left between them. The CDR3 loop spans 11 amino acids.

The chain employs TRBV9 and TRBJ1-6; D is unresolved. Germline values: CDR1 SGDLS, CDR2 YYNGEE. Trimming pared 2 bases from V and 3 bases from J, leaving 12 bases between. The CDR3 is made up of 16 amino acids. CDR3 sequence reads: CASSVGDPLYNSPLHF. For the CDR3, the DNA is TGTGCCAGCAGCGTCGGAGATCCACTCTATAATTCACCCCTCCACTTT.

The CDR3 region is CASSQPGTANNEQFF. CDR3 in DNA: TGTGCCAGCAGCCAACCCGGGACAGCCAACAATGAGCAGTTCTTC. The chain is built from TRBV7-9 and TRBJ2-1; TRBD1 aligns across 7 bases. CDR1 SEHNR and CDR2 FQNEAQ come from the germline V gene (reference sequence). After removal of 5 bases from V and 5 bases from J, the junction contained 9 bases not matched to a gene. The CDR3 runs to 15 residues.

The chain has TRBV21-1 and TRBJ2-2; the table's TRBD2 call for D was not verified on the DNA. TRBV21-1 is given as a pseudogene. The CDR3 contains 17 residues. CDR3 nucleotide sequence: TGTGCCAGCAGCGGAAGCCGCGGGACCAGAGGCACCGGGGAGCTGTTTTTT. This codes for CASSGSRGTRGTGELFF.

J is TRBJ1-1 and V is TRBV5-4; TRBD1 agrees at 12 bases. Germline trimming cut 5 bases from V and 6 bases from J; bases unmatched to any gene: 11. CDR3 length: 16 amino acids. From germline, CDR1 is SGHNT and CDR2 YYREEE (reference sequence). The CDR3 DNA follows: TGTGCCAGCAGATTACCGGGACAGGGGGCAGGGGCTGAAGCTTTCTTT. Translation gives CASRLPGQGAGAEAFF.

The CDR3 region has the DNA TGTGCCAGCAGCCGCCAGGGTTTGGGATCACCCCTCCACTTT. Translation gives CASSRQGLGSPLHF. The V and J genes are TRBV9 and TRBJ1-6, with D possibly matching TRBD1 (5 bases). The CDR3 length is 14 residues. The ends were cut back, 4 bases at V and 10 bases at J, with 15 bases in the middle. The germline CDR1 and CDR2 sequences are SGDLS and YYNGEE.

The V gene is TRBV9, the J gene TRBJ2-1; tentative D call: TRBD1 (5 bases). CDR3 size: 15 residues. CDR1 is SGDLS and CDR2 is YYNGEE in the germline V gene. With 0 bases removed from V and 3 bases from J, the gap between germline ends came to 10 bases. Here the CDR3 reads CASSVEAGYYNEQFF. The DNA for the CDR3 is TGTGCCAGCAGCGTAGAGGCAGGGTACTACAATGAGCAGTTCTTC.

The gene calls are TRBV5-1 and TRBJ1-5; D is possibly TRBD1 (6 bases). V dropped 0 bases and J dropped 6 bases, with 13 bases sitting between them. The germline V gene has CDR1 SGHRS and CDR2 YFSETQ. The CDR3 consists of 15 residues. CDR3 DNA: TGCGCCAGCAGCTTGGCCGGGACAAATGTTCAGCCCCAGCATTTT. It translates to CASSLAGTNVQPQHF.

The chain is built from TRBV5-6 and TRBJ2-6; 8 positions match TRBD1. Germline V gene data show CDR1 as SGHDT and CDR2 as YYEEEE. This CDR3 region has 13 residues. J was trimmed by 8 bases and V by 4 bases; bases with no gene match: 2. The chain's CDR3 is CASSRTGSNVLTF. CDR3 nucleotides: TGTGCCAGCAGCCGGACAGGGTCCAACGTCCTGACTTTC. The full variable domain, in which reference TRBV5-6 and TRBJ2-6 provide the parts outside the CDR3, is DAGVTQSPTHLIKTRGQQVTLRCSPKSGHDTVSWYQQALGQGPQFIFQYYEEEERQRGNFPDRFSGHQFPNYSSELNVNALLLGDSALYLCASSRTGSNVLTFGAGSRLTVL.

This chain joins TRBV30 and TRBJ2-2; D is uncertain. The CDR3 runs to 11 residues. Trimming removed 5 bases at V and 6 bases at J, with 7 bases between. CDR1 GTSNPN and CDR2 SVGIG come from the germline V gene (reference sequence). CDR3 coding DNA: TGTGCCTGGTCGATAGCCGGGGAGCTGTTTTTT. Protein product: CAWSIAGELFF.

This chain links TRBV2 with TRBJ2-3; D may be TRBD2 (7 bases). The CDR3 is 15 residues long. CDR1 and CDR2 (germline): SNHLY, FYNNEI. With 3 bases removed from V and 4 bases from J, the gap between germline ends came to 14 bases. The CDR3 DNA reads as TGTGCCAGCAGTGACGCGCGGGGGCTCGCAGATACGCAGTATTTT. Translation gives CASSDARGLADTQYF.

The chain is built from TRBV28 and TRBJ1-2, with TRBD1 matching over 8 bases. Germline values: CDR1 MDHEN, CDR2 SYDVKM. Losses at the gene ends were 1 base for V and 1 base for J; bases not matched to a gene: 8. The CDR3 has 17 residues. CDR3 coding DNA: TGTGCCAGCAGTTTATACGGGACAGGCTTTCTTAACTATGGCTACACCTTC. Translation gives CASSLYGTGFLNYGYTF.

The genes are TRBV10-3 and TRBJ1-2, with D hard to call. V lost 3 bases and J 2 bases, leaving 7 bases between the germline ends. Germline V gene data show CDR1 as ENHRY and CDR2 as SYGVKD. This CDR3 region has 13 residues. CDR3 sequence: CAISESLNYGYTF. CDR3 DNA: TGTGCCATCAGTGAAAGTTTAAACTATGGCTACACCTTC.

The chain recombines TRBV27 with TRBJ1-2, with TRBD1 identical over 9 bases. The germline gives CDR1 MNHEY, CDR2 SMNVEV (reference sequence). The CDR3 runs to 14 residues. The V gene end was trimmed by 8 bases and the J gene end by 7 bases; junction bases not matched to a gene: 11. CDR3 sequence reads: CASGNGQGWFGYTF. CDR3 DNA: TGTGCCAGCGGAAACGGACAGGGGTGGTTTGGCTACACCTTC.

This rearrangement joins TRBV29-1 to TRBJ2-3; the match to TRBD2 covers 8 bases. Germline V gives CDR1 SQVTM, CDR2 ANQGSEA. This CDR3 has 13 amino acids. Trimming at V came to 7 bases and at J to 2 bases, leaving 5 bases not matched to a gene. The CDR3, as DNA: TGCAGCGCAATAGCGGGGTACACAGATACGCAGTATTTT. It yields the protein CSAIAGYTDTQYF.

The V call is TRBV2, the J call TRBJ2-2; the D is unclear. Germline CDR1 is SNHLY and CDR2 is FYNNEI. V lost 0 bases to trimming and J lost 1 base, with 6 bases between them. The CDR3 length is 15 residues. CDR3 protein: CASSEARMNTGELFF. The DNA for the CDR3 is TGTGCCAGCAGTGAAGCGCGAATGAACACCGGGGAGCTGTTTTTT.

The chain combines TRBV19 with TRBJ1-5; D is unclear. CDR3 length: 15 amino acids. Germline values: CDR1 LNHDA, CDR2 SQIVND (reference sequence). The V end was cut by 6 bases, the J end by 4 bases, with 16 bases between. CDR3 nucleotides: TGTGCCAGTAGGTCCCATAACAACTTAAATCAGCCCCAGCATTTT. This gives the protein CASRSHNNLNQPQHF.

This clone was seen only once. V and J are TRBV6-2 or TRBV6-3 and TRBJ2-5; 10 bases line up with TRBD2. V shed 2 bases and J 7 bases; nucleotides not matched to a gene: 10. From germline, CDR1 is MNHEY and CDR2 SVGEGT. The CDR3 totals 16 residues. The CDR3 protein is CASSYLSGGRSGTQYF. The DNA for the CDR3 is TGTGCCAGCAGTTACCTTAGCGGGGGGAGATCGGGGACCCAGTACTTC.

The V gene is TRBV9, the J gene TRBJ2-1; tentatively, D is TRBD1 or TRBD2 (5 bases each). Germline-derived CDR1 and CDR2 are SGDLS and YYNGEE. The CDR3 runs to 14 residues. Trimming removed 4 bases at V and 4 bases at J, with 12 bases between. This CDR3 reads CASSNRDLYNEQFF. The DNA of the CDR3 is TGTGCCAGCAGCAACCGGGACCTATACAATGAGCAGTTCTTC.

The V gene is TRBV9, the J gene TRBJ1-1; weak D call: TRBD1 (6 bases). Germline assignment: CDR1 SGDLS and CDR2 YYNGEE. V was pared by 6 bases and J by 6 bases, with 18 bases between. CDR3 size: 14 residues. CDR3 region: CASTYLQGNSEAFF. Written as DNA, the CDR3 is TGTGCCAGCACCTACCTACAGGGTAACTCTGAAGCTTTCTTT.

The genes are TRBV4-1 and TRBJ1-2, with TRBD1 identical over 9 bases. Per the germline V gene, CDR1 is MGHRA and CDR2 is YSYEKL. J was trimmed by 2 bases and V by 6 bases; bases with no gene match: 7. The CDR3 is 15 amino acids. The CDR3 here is CASSSPGTGNYGYTF. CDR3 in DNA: TGCGCCAGCAGTTCCCCCGGGACAGGGAACTATGGCTACACCTTC.

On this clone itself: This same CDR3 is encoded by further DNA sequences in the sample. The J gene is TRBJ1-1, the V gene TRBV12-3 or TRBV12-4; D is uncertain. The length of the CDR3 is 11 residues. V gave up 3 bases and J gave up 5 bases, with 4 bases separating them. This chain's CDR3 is CASSLGTEAFF. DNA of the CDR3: TGTGCCAGCAGTTTGGGGACTGAAGCTTTCTTT.